A few counts support the clone carrying this T cell receptor beta chain. Its target is not known. It was with a sample-barcoded 5' primer and a J-beta primer mix that a second PCR of roughly 7 to 12 cycles was run. TCRdb reanalysed the 5' RACE reads using MiXCR and keeps one entry per CDR3 protein. The profile shows around 1,500,000 distinct CDR3 sequences, 42% of them singletons. The data are from a study of blood T cells in healthy people across ages. The germline CDR1 and CDR2 sequences are SGHAT and FQNNGV. V trimming: 1 base; J trimming: 9 bases; junction bases outside the gene matches: 5. CDR3 length: 14 residues. Overall study results and limits: Possibly, changes in expanded clonotypes were confounded because donor CMV status was unknown. Investigators viewed diversity estimates from one million T cells as underestimates, the study reported.

The source material was blood. V and J are TRBV11-2 and TRBJ2-1; 8 bases are a match to TRBD1. This TCR came from a woman aged 18-29 years in good health. As DNA, the CDR3 is TGTGCCAGCAGCTTAGCACGGACAGGGAGTGAGCAGTTCTTC. As protein: CASSLARTGSEQFF.